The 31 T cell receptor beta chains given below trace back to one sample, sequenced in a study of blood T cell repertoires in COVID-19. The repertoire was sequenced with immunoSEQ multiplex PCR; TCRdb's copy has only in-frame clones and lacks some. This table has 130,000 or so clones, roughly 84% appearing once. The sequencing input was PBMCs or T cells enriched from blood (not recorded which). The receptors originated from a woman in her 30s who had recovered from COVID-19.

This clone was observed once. Here the CDR3 reads CASHRGQETQYF. CDR3 nucleotides: TGTGCCTCCCACAGGGGGCAAGAGACCCAGTACTTC. The genes are TRBV25-1 and TRBJ2-5; 8 bases match TRBD1. Looked up from germline, CDR1 is MGHDK and CDR2 is SYGVNS. The CDR3 spans 12 residues. The J segment lost 2 bases and the V segment lost 11 bases, leaving 4 bases of the junction unmatched.

The CDR3 spells CASSLESEKVMKRETTDTQYF. Written as DNA, the CDR3 is TGTGCCAGCAGTTTAGAATCTGAGAAGGTTATGAAGCGGGAGACCACAGATACGCAGTATTTT. J is TRBJ2-3 and V is TRBV27; 8 nucleotides match TRBD2. Losses at the gene ends were 2 bases for V and 2 bases for J; bases not matched to a gene: 21. CDR1 MNHEY and CDR2 SMNVEV come from the germline V gene (reference sequence). There are 21 residues in the CDR3.

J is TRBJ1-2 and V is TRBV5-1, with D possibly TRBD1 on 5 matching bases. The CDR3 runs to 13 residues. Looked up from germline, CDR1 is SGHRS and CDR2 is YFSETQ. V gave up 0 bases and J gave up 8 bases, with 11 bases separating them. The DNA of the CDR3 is TGCGCCAGCAGCTTGGAGGGGCCCTCCGGCTACACCTTC. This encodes CASSLEGPSGYTF.

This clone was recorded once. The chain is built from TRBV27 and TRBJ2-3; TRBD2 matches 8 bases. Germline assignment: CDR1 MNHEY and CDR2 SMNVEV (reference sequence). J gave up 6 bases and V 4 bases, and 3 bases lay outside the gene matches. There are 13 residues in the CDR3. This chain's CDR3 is CASSYREGDTQYF. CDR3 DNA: TGTGCCAGCAGTTATCGGGAGGGGGATACGCAGTATTTT.

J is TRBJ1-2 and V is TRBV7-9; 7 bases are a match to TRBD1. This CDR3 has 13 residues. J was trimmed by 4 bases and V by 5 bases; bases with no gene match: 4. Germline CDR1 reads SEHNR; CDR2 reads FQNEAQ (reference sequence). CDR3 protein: CASSPGGSYGYTF. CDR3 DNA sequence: TGTGCCAGCAGCCCAGGGGGATCCTATGGCTACACCTTC.

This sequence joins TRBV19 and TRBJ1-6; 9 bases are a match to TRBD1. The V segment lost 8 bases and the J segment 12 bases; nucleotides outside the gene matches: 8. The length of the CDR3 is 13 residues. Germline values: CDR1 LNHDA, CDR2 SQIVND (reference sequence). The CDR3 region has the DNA TGTGCCAGTGGGGACAGGGACGGTTTACCCCTCCACTTT. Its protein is CASGDRDGLPLHF.

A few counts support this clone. CDR3 sequence reads: CATSREGRTSGTFYEQYF. The CDR3 bases are TGTGCCACCAGCAGAGAGGGAAGGACTAGCGGGACCTTTTACGAGCAGTACTTC. The chain joins TRBV15 to TRBJ2-7, with TRBD2 matching over 12 bases. The CDR3 sequence is 18 residues long. Per germline, CDR1 LNHNV and CDR2 YYDKDF (reference sequence). V lost 0 bases, J lost 4 bases, and 10 bases stayed unmatched.

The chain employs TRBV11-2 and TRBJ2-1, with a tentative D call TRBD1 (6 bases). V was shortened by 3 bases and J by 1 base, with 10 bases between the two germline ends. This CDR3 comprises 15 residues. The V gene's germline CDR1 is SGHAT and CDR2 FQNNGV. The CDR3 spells CASSFDRLSYNEQFF. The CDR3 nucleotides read TGTGCCAGCAGCTTCGACAGGCTTTCCTACAATGAGCAGTTCTTC.

The CDR3 here is CASSDGLAGNDEQFF. The DNA for the CDR3 is TGTGCCAGCAGTGACGGCCTAGCGGGAAACGATGAGCAGTTCTTC. The V and J genes are TRBV6-4 and TRBJ2-1; 9 positions match TRBD2. There are 15 residues in the CDR3. V dropped 2 bases and J dropped 8; count of bases not matched to a gene: 7. CDR1 and CDR2 from the germline V gene are MRHNA and SNTAGT.

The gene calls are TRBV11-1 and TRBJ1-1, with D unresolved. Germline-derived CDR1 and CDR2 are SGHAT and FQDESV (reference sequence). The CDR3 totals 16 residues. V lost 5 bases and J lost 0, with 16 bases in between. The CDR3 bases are TGTGCCAGCAGCCCCGCGGAGCCCTTCATGAACACTGAAGCTTTCTTT. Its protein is CASSPAEPFMNTEAFF.

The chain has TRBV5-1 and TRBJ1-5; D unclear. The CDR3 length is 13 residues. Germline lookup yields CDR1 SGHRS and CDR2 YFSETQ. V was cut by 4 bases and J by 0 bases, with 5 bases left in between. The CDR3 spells CASSRDSNQPQHF. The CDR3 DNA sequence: TGCGCCAGCAGCAGAGATAGCAATCAGCCCCAGCATTTT.

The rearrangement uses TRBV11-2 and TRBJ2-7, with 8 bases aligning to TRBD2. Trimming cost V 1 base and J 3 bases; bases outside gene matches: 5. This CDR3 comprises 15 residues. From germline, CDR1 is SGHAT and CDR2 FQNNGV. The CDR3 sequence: CASSLVPRGGYEQYF. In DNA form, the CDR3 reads TGTGCCAGCAGCTTAGTTCCTCGGGGGGGCTACGAGCAGTACTTC.

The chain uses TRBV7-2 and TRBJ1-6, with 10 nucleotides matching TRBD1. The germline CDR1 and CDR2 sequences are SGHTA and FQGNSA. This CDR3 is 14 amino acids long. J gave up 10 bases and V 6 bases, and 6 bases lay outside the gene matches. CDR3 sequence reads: CASSPDRGRSPLHF. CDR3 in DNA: TGTGCCAGCAGTCCTGACAGGGGGCGATCACCCCTCCACTTT. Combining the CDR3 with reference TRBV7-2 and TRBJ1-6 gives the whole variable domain GAGVSQSPSNKVTEKGKDVELRCDPISGHTALYWYRQSLGQGLEFLIYFQGNSAPDKSGLPSDRFSAERTGGSVSTLTIQRTQQEDSAVYLCASSPDRGRSPLHFGNGTRLTVT.

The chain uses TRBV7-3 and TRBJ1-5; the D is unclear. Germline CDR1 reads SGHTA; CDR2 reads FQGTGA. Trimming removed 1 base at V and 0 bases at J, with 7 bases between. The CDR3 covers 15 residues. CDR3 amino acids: CASSLNGDSNQPQHF. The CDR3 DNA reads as TGTGCCAGCAGCTTAAATGGAGATAGCAATCAGCCCCAGCATTTT.

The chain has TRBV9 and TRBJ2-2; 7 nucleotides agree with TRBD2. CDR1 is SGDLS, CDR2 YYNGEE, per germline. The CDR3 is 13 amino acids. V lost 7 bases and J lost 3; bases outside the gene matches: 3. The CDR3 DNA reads TGTGCCAGCGGGAGGGCGCACACCGGGGAGCTGTTTTTT. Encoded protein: CASGRAHTGELFF.

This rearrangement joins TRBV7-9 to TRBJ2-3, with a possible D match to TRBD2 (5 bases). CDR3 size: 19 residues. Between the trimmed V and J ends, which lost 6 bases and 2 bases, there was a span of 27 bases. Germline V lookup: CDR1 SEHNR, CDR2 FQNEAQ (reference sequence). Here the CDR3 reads CASSSTNPSVEVHTDTQYF. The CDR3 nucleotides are TGTGCCAGCAGTTCTACCAACCCGTCGGTGGAGGTCCACACAGATACGCAGTATTTT.

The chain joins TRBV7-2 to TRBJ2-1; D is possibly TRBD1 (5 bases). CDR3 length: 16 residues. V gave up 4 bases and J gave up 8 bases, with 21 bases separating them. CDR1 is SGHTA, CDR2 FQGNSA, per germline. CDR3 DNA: TGTGCCAGCAGCTCAGTGGGGCCAGAAGTTAGGGATGAGCAGTTCTTC. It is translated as CASSSVGPEVRDEQFF.

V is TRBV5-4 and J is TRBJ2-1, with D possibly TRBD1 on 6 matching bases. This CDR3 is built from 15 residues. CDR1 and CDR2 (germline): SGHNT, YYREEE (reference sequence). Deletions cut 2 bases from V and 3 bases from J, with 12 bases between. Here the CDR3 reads CASSFGRGYYNEQFF. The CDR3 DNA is TGTGCCAGCAGCTTCGGCAGGGGTTACTACAATGAGCAGTTCTTC.

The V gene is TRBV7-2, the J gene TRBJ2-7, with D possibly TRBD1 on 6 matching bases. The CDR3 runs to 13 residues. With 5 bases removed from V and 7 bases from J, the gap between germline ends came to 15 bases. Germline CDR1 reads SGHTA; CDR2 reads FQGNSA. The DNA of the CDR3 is TGTGCCAGCAGCACCGACCCGAGGGGGGAGCAGTACTTC. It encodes CASSTDPRGEQYF.

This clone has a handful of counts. CDR3 residues: CAWSLIYYRAMNTEAFF. The CDR3 DNA follows: TGTGCCTGGAGCCTAATTTATTACAGGGCCATGAACACTGAAGCTTTCTTT. The chain couples TRBV30 to TRBJ1-1; possibly TRBD1 for D (6 bases). The V end lost 3 bases, the J end lost 0 bases, and 20 bases lay between the germline ends. Germline values: CDR1 GTSNPN, CDR2 SVGIG (reference sequence). This CDR3 has 17 residues.

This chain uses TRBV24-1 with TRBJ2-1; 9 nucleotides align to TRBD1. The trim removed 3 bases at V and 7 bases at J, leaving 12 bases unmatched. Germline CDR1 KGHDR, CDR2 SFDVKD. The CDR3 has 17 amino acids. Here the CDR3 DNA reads TGTGCCACCAGTGATCCCTATCCGGGACAGGGAGGTAATGAGCAGTTCTTC. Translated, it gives CATSDPYPGQGGNEQFF.

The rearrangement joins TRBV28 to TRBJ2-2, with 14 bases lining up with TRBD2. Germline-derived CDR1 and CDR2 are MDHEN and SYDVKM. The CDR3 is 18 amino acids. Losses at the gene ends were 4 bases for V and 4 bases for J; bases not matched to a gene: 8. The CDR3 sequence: CASSSLTSGRAVTGELFF. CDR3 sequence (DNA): TGTGCCAGCAGTTCTCTGACTAGCGGGAGGGCCGTCACCGGGGAGCTGTTTTTT.

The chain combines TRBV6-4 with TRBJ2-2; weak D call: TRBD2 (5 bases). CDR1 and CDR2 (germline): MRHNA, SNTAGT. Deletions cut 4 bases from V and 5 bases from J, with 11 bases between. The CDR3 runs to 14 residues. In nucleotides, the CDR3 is TGTGCCAGCAGTGTAAGCGGAGGTACCGGGGAGCTGTTTTTT. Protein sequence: CASSVSGGTGELFF.

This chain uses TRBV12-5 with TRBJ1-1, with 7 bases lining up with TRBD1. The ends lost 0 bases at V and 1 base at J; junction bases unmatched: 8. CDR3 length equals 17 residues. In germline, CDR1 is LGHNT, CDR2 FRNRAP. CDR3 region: CASGLVRTGQKNTEAFF. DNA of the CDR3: TGTGCTAGTGGTTTGGTAAGGACGGGACAGAAGAACACTGAAGCTTTCTTT.

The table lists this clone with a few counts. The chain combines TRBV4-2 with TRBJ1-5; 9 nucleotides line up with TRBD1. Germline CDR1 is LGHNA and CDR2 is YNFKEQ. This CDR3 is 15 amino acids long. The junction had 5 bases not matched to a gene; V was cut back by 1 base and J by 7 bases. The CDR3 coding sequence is TGTGCCAGCAGCCAAGGAGACAGGGGGGGCCAGCCCCAGCATTTT. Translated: CASSQGDRGGQPQHF.

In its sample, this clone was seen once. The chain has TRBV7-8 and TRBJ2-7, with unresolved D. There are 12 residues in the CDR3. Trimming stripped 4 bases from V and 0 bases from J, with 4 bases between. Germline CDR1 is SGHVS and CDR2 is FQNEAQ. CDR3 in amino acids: CASSSFSYEQYF. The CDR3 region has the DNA TGTGCCAGCAGCTCCTTCTCCTACGAGCAGTACTTC.

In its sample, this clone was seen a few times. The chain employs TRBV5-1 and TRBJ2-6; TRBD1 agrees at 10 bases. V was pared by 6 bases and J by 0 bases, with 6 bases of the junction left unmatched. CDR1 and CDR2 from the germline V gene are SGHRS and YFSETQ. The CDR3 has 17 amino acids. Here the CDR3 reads CASTWGTGASGANVLTF. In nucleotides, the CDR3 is TGCGCCAGCACGTGGGGGACAGGGGCCTCTGGGGCCAACGTCCTGACTTTC.

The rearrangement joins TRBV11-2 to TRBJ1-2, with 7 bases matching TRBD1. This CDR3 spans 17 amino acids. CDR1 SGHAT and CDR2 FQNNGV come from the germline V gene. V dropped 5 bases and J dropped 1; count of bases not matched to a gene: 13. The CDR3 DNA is TGTGCCAGCAGCGCGGGGACAGCTCCTCGACTTAACTATGGCTACACCTTC. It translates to CASSAGTAPRLNYGYTF.

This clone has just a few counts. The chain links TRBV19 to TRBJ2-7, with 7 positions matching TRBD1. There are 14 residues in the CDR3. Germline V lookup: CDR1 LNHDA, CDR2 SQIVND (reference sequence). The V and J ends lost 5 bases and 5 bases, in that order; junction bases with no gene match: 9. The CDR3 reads CASSVRDSVNEQYF. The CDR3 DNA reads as TGTGCCAGTAGTGTCCGGGACAGTGTCAACGAGCAGTACTTC.

The DNA of the CDR3 is TGCGCCAGCAGCCAGAGGGGACAGGGTGGGCAAGAGACCCAGTACTTC. This sequence encodes CASSQRGQGGQETQYF. The V call is TRBV4-1, the J call TRBJ2-5, with 9 bases identical to TRBD1. Germline lookup yields CDR1 MGHRA and CDR2 YSYEKL. V dropped 3 bases and J dropped 2; count of bases not matched to a gene: 7. The CDR3 is made up of 16 amino acids.

CDR3 in amino acids: CASSPPNSGGAGVHNEQFF. CDR3 DNA sequence: TGTGCCAGCTCACCACCGAATAGCGGCGGAGCGGGAGTACACAATGAGCAGTTCTTC. The chain recombines TRBV18 with TRBJ2-1, with 8 bases that match TRBD2. The CDR3 runs 19 residues. After removal of 0 bases from V and 5 bases from J, the junction contained 15 bases not matched to a gene. Germline CDR1 KGHSH, CDR2 LQKENI.